Following are 16 T cell receptor beta chains from one sample sequenced in a study of blood T cell repertoires in COVID-19. Produced via immunoSEQ multiplex PCR; TCRdb's table is partial and in-frame only. The sample lists over 250,000 clones; roughly 89% were seen once. Material: peripheral blood. The source of these receptors is a man aged 45-65 years with acute or convalescent COVID-19.

V and J are TRBV19 and TRBJ2-3, with D tentatively TRBD2 (7 bases). Deletions cut 3 bases from V and 5 bases from J, with 12 bases between. Germline CDR1 is LNHDA and CDR2 is SQIVND (reference sequence). The CDR3 runs 14 residues. CDR3 sequence: CASSMWGGVDTQYF. The CDR3 bases are TGTGCCAGTAGTATGTGGGGGGGCGTAGATACGCAGTATTTT.

CDR3 region: CASSPVDTYGYTF. CDR3 nucleotide sequence: TGTGCCAGCAGCCCGGTCGACACCTATGGCTACACCTTC. This chain joins TRBV5-6 and TRBJ1-2; the D is unclear. The V end was cut by 4 bases, the J end by 4 bases, with 11 bases between. The CDR3 sequence is 13 residues long. Germline CDR1 reads SGHDT; CDR2 reads YYEEEE.

V gene TRBV30 combines with J gene TRBJ2-7, with 7 bases fitting TRBD1. The CDR3 totals 14 residues. V was pared by 2 bases and J by 1 base, with 5 bases of the junction left unmatched. Germline values: CDR1 GTSNPN, CDR2 SVGIG (reference sequence). The DNA for the CDR3 is TGTGCCTGGAGTACAGGGGTAGGGTCCTACGAGCAGTACTTC. Amino acids: CAWSTGVGSYEQYF. The full variable domain, completed using reference TRBV30 and TRBJ2-7, is SQTIHQWPATLVQPVGSPLSLECTVEGTSNPNLYWYRQAAGRGLQLLFYSVGIGQISSEVPQNLSASRPQDRQFILSSKKLLLSDSGFYLCAWSTGVGSYEQYFGPGTRLTVT.

The rearrangement joins TRBV11-2 to TRBJ1-6; D unclear. Germline V CDR1 and CDR2: SGHAT, FQNNGV. Between the trimmed V and J ends, which lost 1 base and 10 bases, there was a span of 11 bases. CDR3 length: 14 residues. The CDR3 DNA is TGTGCCAGCAGCTTAGGACCTCAGGTCTCACCCCTCCACTTT. Its translation: CASSLGPQVSPLHF.

The rearrangement uses TRBV19 and TRBJ2-2; 7 bases match TRBD1. From germline, CDR1 is LNHDA and CDR2 SQIVND (reference sequence). Trimming removed 9 bases from V and 4 bases from J; junction bases left unmatched: 8. The CDR3 runs 14 residues. This chain's CDR3 is CASKTGVGTGELFF. The CDR3 nucleotides are TGTGCCAGCAAAACAGGGGTGGGCACCGGGGAGCTGTTTTTT. Together with reference TRBV19 and TRBJ2-2, the CDR3 gives the full variable domain: DGGITQSPKYLFRKEGQNVTLSCEQNLNHDAMYWYRQDPGQGLRLIYYSQIVNDFQKGDIAEGYSVSREKKESFPLTVTSAQKNPTAFYLCASKTGVGTGELFFGEGSRLTVL.

This clone was observed once. The chain recombines TRBV1 with TRBJ1-6; TRBD1, the table's D call, was not compared with the DNA. TRBV1 is given as a pseudogene. The CDR3 sequence is 19 residues long. The CDR3 sequence: CTSSQDRQGPPDNNSPLHF. CDR3 DNA: TGCACCAGCAGCCAAGATCGACAGGGGCCCCCAGACAATAATTCACCCCTCCACTTT.

The chain has TRBV9 and TRBJ2-1; 7 nucleotides align to TRBD2. This CDR3 region has 14 residues. Germline V gene lookup returns CDR1 SGDLS and CDR2 YYNGEE. J was trimmed by 5 bases and V by 4 bases; bases with no gene match: 6. CDR3 nucleotide sequence: TGTGCCAGCAGCTTGGGACTAACCCACAATGAGCAGTTCTTC. It translates to CASSLGLTHNEQFF.

Note on this clone: The junction departs from germline at one end; a sequencing error may be responsible. V usage is TRBV5-1 and J usage is TRBJ1-2; 10 bases agree with TRBD1. The CDR3 contains 12 residues. Per the germline V gene, CDR1 is SGHRS and CDR2 is YFSETQ. The CDR3 sequence is CASSPGGQGHLF. Here the CDR3 DNA reads TGCGCCAGCAGCCCCGGGGGACAGGGGCATCTTTTC.

The chain uses TRBV5-1 and TRBJ1-1; 9 bases line up with TRBD1. The CDR3 consists of 14 residues. V shed 4 bases, J shed 1 base, and the junction held 2 bases outside the gene matches. Germline V lookup: CDR1 SGHRS, CDR2 YFSETQ. CDR3 sequence (DNA): TGCGCCAGCAGCCGGACAGGGGAGAACACTGAAGCTTTCTTT. This codes for CASSRTGENTEAFF.

The V gene is TRBV30, the J gene TRBJ1-2; TRBD1 aligns across 8 bases. After removal of 3 bases from V and 4 bases from J, the junction contained 7 bases not matched to a gene. Germline loops: CDR1 GTSNPN, CDR2 SVGIG (reference sequence). The CDR3 spans 14 residues. The CDR3 coding sequence is TGTGCCTGGAGACCTGGACAGGGTGCCTATGGCTACACCTTC. Translated, it gives CAWRPGQGAYGYTF.

The sample holds one count of this clone. This chain links TRBV3-1 (or the pseudogene TRBV3-2) with TRBJ2-1; a possible D gene is TRBD2 (6 bases). The CDR3 loop spans 16 amino acids. V shed 0 bases and J shed 3 bases, with 12 bases lying between them. Germline assignment: CDR1 LGHDT and CDR2 YNNKEL (reference sequence). The CDR3 region is CASSQDLGRGYNEQFF. The CDR3 DNA follows: TGTGCCAGCAGCCAAGATCTCGGGCGGGGCTACAATGAGCAGTTCTTC.

The chain links TRBV2 to TRBJ2-5; tentative D call: TRBD1 (6 bases). In germline, CDR1 is SNHLY, CDR2 FYNNEI. This CDR3 comprises 16 residues. Trimming shortened V by 0 bases and J by 4 bases, and 15 bases separated the two germline ends. The CDR3 reads CASSEARLAGVETQYF. CDR3 bases: TGTGCCAGCAGTGAAGCGCGGTTGGCAGGGGTAGAGACCCAGTACTTC. Full variable domain (remainder filled in from reference TRBV2 and TRBJ2-5): EPEVTQTPSHQVTQMGQEVILRCVPISNHLYFYWYRQILGQKVEFLVSFYNNEISEKSEIFDDQFSVERPDGSNFTLKIRSTKLEDSAMYFCASSEARLAGVETQYFGPGTRLLVL.

The chain links TRBV19 to TRBJ1-5, with TRBD1 matching 7 bases. The CDR3 consists of 15 residues. Germline trimming cut 8 bases from V and 1 base from J; bases unmatched to any gene: 8. Germline V gene sequence: CDR1 LNHDA, CDR2 SQIVND (reference sequence). CDR3 sequence (DNA): TGTGCCAGTTCGGTCGGACAGGCGAGCAATCAGCCCCAGCATTTT. Amino acid sequence: CASSVGQASNQPQHF.

The chain joins TRBV2 to TRBJ1-1; weak D call: TRBD1 (6 bases). From germline, CDR1 is SNHLY and CDR2 FYNNEI. V gave up 4 bases and J gave up 7 bases, with 13 bases separating them. This CDR3 spans 13 amino acids. The CDR3 reads CASSVLQGFEAFF. Written as DNA, the CDR3 is TGTGCCAGCAGTGTCCTTCAGGGGTTTGAAGCTTTCTTT.

This rearrangement joins TRBV6-5 to TRBJ2-1; 7 nucleotides match TRBD1. Unmatched junction bases numbered 2, after V lost 2 bases and J lost 4 bases. CDR1 is MNHEY, CDR2 SVGAGI, per germline. This CDR3 is 14 amino acids long. The CDR3 DNA reads as TGTGCCAGCAGTTACGGGGACAGTTACAATGAGCAGTTCTTC. Protein sequence: CASSYGDSYNEQFF.

V and J are TRBV11-2 and TRBJ1-3; D not resolved. Germline CDR1 and CDR2: SGHAT and FQNNGV. V lost 4 bases and J 0 bases, leaving 19 bases between the germline ends. The CDR3 covers 18 residues. CDR3 protein: CASSSAYQTGFSGNTIYF. The CDR3 DNA reads as TGTGCCAGCAGCTCCGCCTACCAAACGGGATTCTCTGGAAACACCATATATTTT. Looking up the rest from reference TRBV11-2 and TRBJ1-3 gives the full variable domain: EAGVAQSPRYKIIEKRQSVAFWCNPISGHATLYWYQQILGQGPKLLIQFQNNGVVDDSQLPKDRFSAERLKGVDSTLKIQPAKLEDSAVYLCASSSAYQTGFSGNTIYFGEGSWLTVV.